A single TCR beta chain is shown here with its context. What it binds is unknown. This record comes from a study of shared clonotypes between healthy human individuals. Study-level points and caveats: Non-shared clonotypes had lower generation probabilities than clonotypes shared by all four sorted-subset donors. Generally, naive subsets came out with larger estimated richness than memory subsets.

The assay was carried out at the deep level. TCRdb's table, derived via immunoSEQ multiplex PCR, lists solely in-frame clones and lacks some. The repertoire consists of 700,000 to 950,000 clones, with 96% occurring once and the leading ten covering about 0.21%. CDR1 and CDR2 from the germline V gene are SQVTM and ANQGSEA. V gave up 6 bases and J gave up 3 bases, with 16 bases separating them. This CDR3 is built from 14 residues. Naive CD8 cells lacked CD45RO and underwent positive selection for CCR7, leaving out terminally differentiated effector memory CD45RA+ cells. Healthy adults negative for HIV, lacking recent acute infections or vaccinations, served as donors.

The gene calls are TRBV29-1 and TRBJ2-3; D is tentatively TRBD1 or TRBD2 (5 bases each). The source is a young man in good health. The specimen was naive CD8+ T cells sorted from blood. CDR3 coding DNA: TGCAGCGTCCTGCTAGGGTGGGGGACAGATACGCAGTATTTT. As protein: CSVLLGWGTDTQYF.